This entry lists 29 T cell receptor beta chains sequenced from one sample in a study of blood T cell repertoires in COVID-19. Here immunoSEQ multiplex PCR was the method, and the copy in TCRdb shows in-frame clones only, minus some. The table includes about 240,000 clones, approximately 86% detected once. The specimen was peripheral blood. The receptors derive from a woman in her seventies with active or convalescent COVID-19.

J is TRBJ1-2 and V is TRBV12-5; no definite D call. CDR1 is LGHNT and CDR2 is FRNRAP in the germline V gene. The CDR3 is 16 amino acids. Trimming cost V 0 bases and J 8 bases, with 19 bases left between them. The CDR3 region has the DNA TGTGCTAGTGGTTTGGTTCGGGGAGAAACGGCTCCGGGCTACACCTTC. Translation gives CASGLVRGETAPGYTF.

Remarks on this clone: This same CDR3 is encoded by further DNA sequences in the sample. J is TRBJ2-5 and V is TRBV7-2; 9 bases are shared with TRBD1. The J segment lost 5 bases and the V segment lost 5 bases, leaving 9 bases of the junction unmatched. There are 15 residues in the CDR3. Germline loops: CDR1 SGHTA, CDR2 FQGNSA. The CDR3 here is CASSLPGTGRETQYF. Here the CDR3 DNA reads TGTGCCAGCAGCCTACCCGGGACAGGGAGGGAGACCCAGTACTTC.

The CDR3 coding sequence is TGTGCCAGCAGTTACGTAAGGGGAAATCAGCCCCAGCATTTT. Protein: CASSYVRGNQPQHF. The gene calls are TRBV6-2 or TRBV6-3 and TRBJ1-5, with D tentatively TRBD1 (5 bases). Germline V gene data show CDR1 as MNHEY and CDR2 as SVGEGT. Trimming took 2 bases from V and 4 from J, leaving 9 bases between them. The length of the CDR3 is 14 residues.

The rearrangement joins TRBV29-1 to TRBJ2-3; D may be TRBD2 (5 bases). The CDR3 is 12 amino acids. Per germline, CDR1 SQVTM and CDR2 ANQGSEA. V was shortened by 8 bases and J by 8 bases, with 17 bases between the two germline ends. CDR3 protein: CSSPKGEGTQYF. As DNA, the CDR3 is TGCAGCTCTCCCAAGGGTGAGGGTACGCAGTATTTT.

Note on this clone: Other DNA sequences from this sample encode an identical CDR3 as well. This chain connects TRBV6-5 to TRBJ2-7; D gene uncertain. Trimming pared 6 bases from V and 6 bases from J, leaving 12 bases between. This CDR3 spans 12 amino acids. Germline V gene data show CDR1 as MNHEY and CDR2 as SVGAGI. In nucleotides, the CDR3 is TGTGCCAGCAGCTCCCCCGGCGGCGAGCAGTACTTC. Translating it yields CASSSPGGEQYF.

The chain links TRBV7-2 to TRBJ2-1; D is uncertain. There are 15 residues in the CDR3. CDR1 and CDR2 from the germline V gene are SGHTA and FQGNSA. The V gene lost 4 bases and the J gene lost 6 bases, with 16 bases spanning the gap. The CDR3 sequence is CASSSTVRPSNEQFF. The CDR3 DNA reads as TGTGCCAGCAGCTCGACCGTCAGGCCCTCCAATGAGCAGTTCTTC.

V and J are TRBV29-1 and TRBJ1-1; D is perhaps TRBD1 (6 bases). Germline V gene sequence: CDR1 SQVTM, CDR2 ANQGSEA. V was cut by 3 bases and J by 2 bases, with 7 bases left in between. The CDR3 contains 12 residues. This CDR3 is CSVDRGNTEAFF. In nucleotides, the CDR3 is TGCAGCGTTGACAGGGGTAACACTGAAGCTTTCTTT. The whole variable domain, remainder taken from reference TRBV29-1 and TRBJ1-1, is SAVISQKPSRDICQRGTSLTIQCQVDSQVTMMFWYRQQPGQSLTLIATANQGSEATYESGFVIDKFPISRPNLTFSTLTVSNMSPEDSSIYLCSVDRGNTEAFFGQGTRLTVV.

V gene TRBV4-3 combines with J gene TRBJ2-7; 8 bases are a match to TRBD1. V lost 1 base to trimming and J lost 5 bases; unmatched junction nucleotides: 7. The germline V gene has CDR1 LGHNA and CDR2 YSLEER. The CDR3 has 15 amino acids. DNA for the CDR3: TGCGCCAGCAGCCAAGCCCCAGGGGGCCTAGACGAGCAGTACTTC. Translated, it gives CASSQAPGGLDEQYF.

This clone occurred a few times. This chain links TRBV18 with TRBJ2-5; D may be TRBD1 (5 bases). CDR3 size: 11 residues. Trimming pared 5 bases from V and 4 bases from J, leaving 5 bases between. Germline V gene sequence: CDR1 KGHSH, CDR2 LQKENI. The CDR3 region is CASSGAETQYF. The DNA for the CDR3 is TGTGCCAGCTCAGGGGCAGAGACCCAGTACTTC.

V is TRBV20-1 and J is TRBJ1-5, with 7 positions matching TRBD1. Germline loops: CDR1 DFQATT, CDR2 SNEGSKA (reference sequence). V lost 7 bases and J lost 5; bases outside the gene matches: 8. CDR3 length: 13 residues. The CDR3 here is CSVSDRADQPQHF. The CDR3 nucleotides are TGCAGTGTTAGTGACAGGGCCGATCAGCCCCAGCATTTT.

The rearrangement joins TRBV7-9 to TRBJ2-2, with 9 bases identical to TRBD1. CDR3 size: 15 residues. V dropped 0 bases and J dropped 5; count of bases not matched to a gene: 1. CDR1 and CDR2 (germline): SEHNR, FQNEAQ (reference sequence). This CDR3 is CASSLAGTGTGELFF. CDR3 sequence (DNA): TGTGCCAGCAGCTTAGCTGGGACAGGGACCGGGGAGCTGTTTTTT.

CDR3 nucleotide sequence: TGTGCCAGTAGTATAAGGGGTGGGACAGGGAATCAGCCCCAGCATTTT. Its translation is CASSIRGGTGNQPQHF. The J gene is TRBJ1-5, the V gene TRBV19; 9 bases are shared with TRBD1. The V gene's germline CDR1 is LNHDA and CDR2 SQIVND (reference sequence). This CDR3 contains 16 residues. The junction had 6 bases not matched to a gene; V was cut back by 2 bases and J by 4 bases. The full variable domain, rest sourced from reference TRBV19 and TRBJ1-5, is DGGITQSPKYLFRKEGQNVTLSCEQNLNHDAMYWYRQDPGQGLRLIYYSQIVNDFQKGDIAEGYSVSREKKESFPLTVTSAQKNPTAFYLCASSIRGGTGNQPQHFGDGTRLSIL.

This sequence joins TRBV27 and TRBJ2-4; 9 nucleotides match TRBD1. Germline V gene data show CDR1 as MNHEY and CDR2 as SMNVEV (reference sequence). V trimming: 7 bases; J trimming: 0 bases; junction bases outside the gene matches: 7. The CDR3 has 16 residues. DNA for the CDR3: TGTGCCAGCACCTTAACAGGGGGCCTAGCCAAAAACATTCAGTACTTC. Translated: CASTLTGGLAKNIQYF.

J is TRBJ2-3 and V is TRBV5-4, with D maybe TRBD1 (5 bases). CDR1 SGHNT and CDR2 YYREEE come from the germline V gene (reference sequence). The germline V and J ends were trimmed by 0 bases and 1 base, with 9 bases remaining between them. The CDR3 runs to 15 residues. CDR3 amino acids: CASSLGLGGTDTQYF. In nucleotides, the CDR3 is TGTGCCAGCAGCTTGGGGCTAGGGGGCACAGATACGCAGTATTTT.

The chain links TRBV7-9 to TRBJ2-2; D is ambiguous. Looked up from germline, CDR1 is SEHNR and CDR2 is FQNEAQ (reference sequence). Trimming shortened V by 7 bases and J by 0 bases, and 6 bases separated the two germline ends. The CDR3 loop spans 13 amino acids. This CDR3 is CASTHTNTGELFF. The CDR3 coding sequence is TGTGCCAGCACACACACGAACACCGGGGAGCTGTTTTTT.

The genes are TRBV29-1 and TRBJ2-1; 7 bases line up with TRBD1. CDR1 and CDR2 from the germline V gene are SQVTM and ANQGSEA. The CDR3 extends over 15 amino acids. J gave up 0 bases and V 6 bases, and 8 bases lay outside the gene matches. The CDR3 nucleotides are TGCAGCGTGATTGGTGGGGACAGCTCCTACAATGAGCAGTTCTTC. Residues: CSVIGGDSSYNEQFF.

This rearrangement joins TRBV6-5 to TRBJ1-6; no clear D. This CDR3 spans 13 amino acids. The germline CDR1 and CDR2 sequences are MNHEY and SVGAGI. The germline V and J ends were trimmed by 7 bases and 14 bases, with 18 bases remaining between them. CDR3: CASITPLAGTLHF. CDR3 nucleotide sequence: TGTGCCAGCATTACGCCCCTCGCCGGGACCCTCCACTTT.

The rearrangement uses TRBV5-4 and TRBJ1-1, with D unclear. Trimming removed 4 bases at V and 5 bases at J, with 9 bases between. This CDR3 is built from 12 residues. Germline V gives CDR1 SGHNT, CDR2 YYREEE (reference sequence). CDR3 residues: CASSPGGTEAFF. CDR3 nucleotide sequence: TGTGCCAGCAGCCCTGGAGGGACTGAAGCTTTCTTT.

V and J are TRBV5-1 and TRBJ1-3, with 9 bases lining up with TRBD1. From germline, CDR1 is SGHRS and CDR2 YFSETQ. V dropped 0 bases and J dropped 5; count of bases not matched to a gene: 6. The CDR3 runs 16 residues. In DNA, the CDR3 is TGCGCCAGCAGCTTGGCCGGGACAGGGTTGCGAAACACCATATATTTT. Translated, it gives CASSLAGTGLRNTIYF.

This chain uses TRBV6-2 or TRBV6-3 with TRBJ1-2; D not resolved. Germline values: CDR1 MNHEY, CDR2 SVGEGT. The CDR3 has 13 amino acids. V was trimmed by 2 bases and J by 7 bases, leaving 11 bases between them. CDR3 in amino acids: CASSYLLSLGYTF. The CDR3 DNA reads TGTGCCAGCAGTTACCTTCTTTCCCTTGGCTACACCTTC.

The chain carries TRBV18 and TRBJ1-1; D unresolved. Germline-derived CDR1 and CDR2 are KGHSH and LQKENI. Trimming cost V 2 bases and J 3 bases, with 7 bases left between them. The CDR3 covers 13 residues. The chain's CDR3 is CASSPLVDTEAFF. CDR3 nucleotide sequence: TGTGCCAGCTCACCATTGGTAGACACTGAAGCTTTCTTT.

The chain carries TRBV6-2 or TRBV6-3 and TRBJ2-2; TRBD1 matches at 10 bases. Germline loops: CDR1 MNHEY, CDR2 SVGEGT. This CDR3 is 16 amino acids long. V shed 2 bases and J 6 bases; nucleotides not matched to a gene: 6. CDR3 residues: CASSYGTGVSSGELFF. CDR3 nucleotides: TGTGCCAGCAGTTACGGGACAGGGGTTTCGTCCGGGGAGCTGTTTTTT.

The rearrangement joins TRBV7-9 to TRBJ1-1; 8 nucleotides line up with TRBD1. This CDR3 is 15 amino acids long. The V gene's germline CDR1 is SEHNR and CDR2 FQNEAQ (reference sequence). The junction had 11 bases not matched to a gene; V was cut back by 5 bases and J by 6 bases. The CDR3 here is CASSLRGQGGAEAFF. Written as DNA, the CDR3 is TGTGCCAGCAGCCTGAGAGGACAGGGAGGGGCTGAAGCTTTCTTT.

The chain links TRBV11-2 to TRBJ2-7, with 11 bases matching TRBD1. V dropped 2 bases and J dropped 2; count of bases not matched to a gene: 5. Germline V lookup: CDR1 SGHAT, CDR2 FQNNGV. The CDR3 has 16 amino acids. The DNA of the CDR3 is TGTGCCAGCAGCTTATGGGGGACAGGGGGAGCCTACGAGCAGTACTTC. Its protein is CASSLWGTGGAYEQYF.

The chain joins TRBV4-3 to TRBJ1-1; TRBD1 is a possible D gene (5 bases). Germline V gene data show CDR1 as LGHNA and CDR2 as YSLEER. V was cut by 0 bases and J by 5 bases, with 10 bases left in between. This CDR3 comprises 14 residues. The CDR3 here is CASSQEPGRTEAFF. As DNA, the CDR3 is TGCGCCAGCAGCCAAGAACCAGGGAGGACTGAAGCTTTCTTT.

This chain connects TRBV7-9 to TRBJ1-6, with D possibly being TRBD1 (5 bases). V was pared by 5 bases and J by 13 bases, with 18 bases between. Per the germline V gene, CDR1 is SEHNR and CDR2 is FQNEAQ (reference sequence). The CDR3 loop spans 14 amino acids. As DNA, the CDR3 is TGTGCCAGCAGCCCCACCGCACCGGGGGGTCCCCTCCACTTT. It codes for CASSPTAPGGPLHF. Supplemented by reference TRBV7-9 and TRBJ1-6, the full variable domain reads DTGVSQNPRHKITKRGQNVTFRCDPISEHNRLYWYRQTLGQGPEFLTYFQNEAQLEKSRLLSDRFSAERPKGSFSTLEIQRTEQGDSAMYLCASSPTAPGGPLHFGNGTRLTVT.

The chain couples TRBV3-1 (or the pseudogene TRBV3-2) to TRBJ2-1, with TRBD2 identical over 11 bases. The CDR3 covers 17 residues. J lost 5 bases, V lost 1 base, and 7 bases had no gene match. The germline CDR1 and CDR2 sequences are LGHDT and YNNKEL (reference sequence). The CDR3 DNA follows: TGTGCCAGCAGCCAAGGCCTTACTAGCGGGGGAAACAATGAGCAGTTCTTC. Translated: CASSQGLTSGGNNEQFF.

The chain combines TRBV24-1 with TRBJ2-6; D perhaps matches TRBD1 (5 bases). This CDR3 is built from 14 residues. Germline lookup yields CDR1 KGHDR and CDR2 SFDVKD. V lost 5 bases, J lost 2 bases, and 6 bases lay in between. The CDR3 sequence: CATSGGAGANVLTF. CDR3 bases: TGTGCCACCAGTGGGGGCGCTGGGGCCAACGTCCTGACTTTC.

The chain couples TRBV27 to TRBJ1-1; D is uncertain. V was cut by 6 bases and J by 5 bases, with 22 bases left in between. The CDR3 covers 16 residues. Germline loops: CDR1 MNHEY, CDR2 SMNVEV (reference sequence). The CDR3 here is CASSPSRGLRRTEAFF. CDR3 bases: TGTGCCAGCAGCCCTTCACGTGGCCTAAGGAGGACTGAAGCTTTCTTT.